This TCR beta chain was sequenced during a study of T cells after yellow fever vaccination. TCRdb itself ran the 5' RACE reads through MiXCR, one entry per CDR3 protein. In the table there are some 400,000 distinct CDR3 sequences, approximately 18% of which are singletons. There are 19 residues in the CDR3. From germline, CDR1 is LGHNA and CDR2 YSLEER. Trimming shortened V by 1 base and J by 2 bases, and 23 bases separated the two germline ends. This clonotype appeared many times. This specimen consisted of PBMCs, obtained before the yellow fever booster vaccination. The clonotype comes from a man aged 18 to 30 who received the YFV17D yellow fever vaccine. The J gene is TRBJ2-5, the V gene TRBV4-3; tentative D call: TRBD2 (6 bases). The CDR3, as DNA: TGCGCCAGCAGCCAAGGGACTGCTTTATCTGGAGGGGATCAAGAGACCCAGTACTTC. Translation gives CASSQGTALSGGDQETQYF.